This T cell receptor beta chain is drawn from a study of blood T cell repertoires in COVID-19. Study-level information: Sites in the United States, Italy and Spain provided acute and convalescent COVID-19 samples. Nucleic acid was either cDNA or gDNA, and it came from T cells, B-cell-depleted T cells, or PBMCs.

Germline V lookup: CDR1 SGHVS, CDR2 FQNEAQ. This CDR3 region has 15 residues. Losses at the gene ends were 3 bases for V and 6 bases for J; bases not matched to a gene: 6. In the original processing: Reference gene primer amplification gave estimated nucleated cell counts. The repertoire was sequenced with immunoSEQ multiplex PCR; TCRdb's copy has only in-frame clones and lacks some. V, J and clone size derive from that table, while D and trimming were established from the DNA sequence. The sample lists under 300,000 clones; 70% to 90% were seen once. The chain employs TRBV7-8 and TRBJ2-2, with TRBD1 matching 8 bases. The source of this sequence is a woman between 25 and 40 years old with acute or convalescent COVID-19. The sequencing sample was made of peripheral blood. CDR3 nucleotides: TGTGCCAGCAGCTTGCGGACAGGGTCTCCCGGGGAGCTGTTTTTT. It is translated as CASSLRTGSPGELFF.